This T cell receptor beta chain was recovered during a study of T cell responses to AZD1222 COVID-19 vaccine. Regarding the study as a whole: Vaccine-associated CD4 TCRs ranged over spike, dominating at 160-218 and 743-854.

Whether given at about 4 or about 12 weeks, second doses were pooled. Concerning this clone itself: What it binds is not known.

TCRdb keeps only in-frame clones here, not all; method: immunoSEQ multiplex PCR. The data contain 100,000 or so clones, around 87% of them singletons. The TCR sequence derives from an adult who received the AZD1222 COVID-19 vaccine. The source was peripheral blood, collected 28 days after the second AZD1222 dose.

The DNA for the CDR3 is TGCGCCAGCAGTCCTGCCGGGGGCACTGAAGCTTTCTTT. As protein: CASSPAGGTEAFF. The V and J genes are TRBV5-1 and TRBJ1-1, with a tentative D call TRBD1 (5 bases). Looked up from germline, CDR1 is SGHRS and CDR2 is YFSETQ. The CDR3 has 13 residues. The V end was cut by 5 bases, the J end by 4 bases, with 12 bases between.